The T cell receptor beta chain described here comes from a study of cytomegalovirus exposure and HLA in healthy donors. Primers for the PCR totalled 60 Vbeta and 13 Jbeta. The data were produced by immunoSEQ multiplex PCR, yet TCRdb's version contains in-frame clones alone and is incomplete. This table has roughly 150,000 clones, roughly 73% appearing once. Comment on this clone: Antigen unknown.

The study's findings and limits: A list of 150 or so TCR beta chains associated with cytomegalovirus was given.

The V end was cut by 5 bases, the J end by 3 bases, with 11 bases between. From germline, CDR1 is SGHTA and CDR2 FQGNSA. The CDR3 is made up of 14 amino acids. This clonotype originated in a woman younger than 35 in good health and CMV-seronegative. This rearrangement joins TRBV7-2 to TRBJ2-4, with D possibly matching TRBD2 (6 bases). Sequences were obtained from PBMCs. CDR3 sequence: CASSPRGGKNIQYF. In DNA form, the CDR3 reads TGTGCCAGCAGCCCACGGGGAGGCAAAAACATTCAGTACTTC.